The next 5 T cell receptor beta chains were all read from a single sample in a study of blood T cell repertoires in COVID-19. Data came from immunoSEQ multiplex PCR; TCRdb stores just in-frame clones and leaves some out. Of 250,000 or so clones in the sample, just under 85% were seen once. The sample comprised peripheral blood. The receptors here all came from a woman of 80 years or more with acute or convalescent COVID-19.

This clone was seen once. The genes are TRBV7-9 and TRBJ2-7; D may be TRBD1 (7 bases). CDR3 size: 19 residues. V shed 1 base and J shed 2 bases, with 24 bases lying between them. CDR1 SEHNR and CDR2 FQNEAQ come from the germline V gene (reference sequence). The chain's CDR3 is CASSLGPRRGRTGAYEQYF. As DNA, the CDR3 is TGTGCCAGCAGCTTAGGTCCCCGACGAGGGAGGACAGGAGCCTACGAGCAGTACTTC.

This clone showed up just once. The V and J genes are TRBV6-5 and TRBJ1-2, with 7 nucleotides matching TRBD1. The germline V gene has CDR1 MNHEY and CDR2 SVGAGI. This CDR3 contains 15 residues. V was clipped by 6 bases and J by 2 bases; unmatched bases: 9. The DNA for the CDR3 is TGTGCCAGCAGCCGGACAGGCCAACAAAACTATGGCTACACCTTC. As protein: CASSRTGQQNYGYTF.

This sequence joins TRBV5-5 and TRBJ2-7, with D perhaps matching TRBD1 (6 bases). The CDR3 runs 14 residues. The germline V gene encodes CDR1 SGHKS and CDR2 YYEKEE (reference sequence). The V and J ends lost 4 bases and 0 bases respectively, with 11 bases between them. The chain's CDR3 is CASSRTESSYEQYF. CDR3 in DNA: TGTGCCAGCAGCAGGACAGAGAGCTCCTACGAGCAGTACTTC.

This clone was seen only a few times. CDR3 in amino acids: CASSALTGELFF. Here the CDR3 DNA reads TGTGCCAGCAGCGCCCTCACCGGGGAGCTGTTTTTT. The chain links TRBV9 to TRBJ2-2; D is ambiguous. The CDR3 has 12 amino acids. Trimming took off 3 bases at V and 4 bases at J, with 4 bases between the two ends. Germline CDR1 and CDR2: SGDLS and YYNGEE.

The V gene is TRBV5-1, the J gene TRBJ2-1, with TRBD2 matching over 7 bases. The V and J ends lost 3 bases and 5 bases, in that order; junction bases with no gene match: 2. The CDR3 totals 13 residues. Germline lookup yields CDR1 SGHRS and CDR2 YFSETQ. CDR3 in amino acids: CASSSGTNNEQFF. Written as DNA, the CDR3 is TGCGCCAGCAGCTCGGGGACTAACAATGAGCAGTTCTTC.